The sequence of this T cell receptor (beta chain) was determined in a study of beta chain features in type 1 diabetes. Regarding the study as a whole: Significant though moderate, a shortening of TCRB CDR3s appeared in all four CD4+ subsets of Type 1 diabetes patients.

One heparinised draw of blood, averaging around 100 mL, came from each donor. Reverse transcription of all isolated RNA meant that expressed TCRB transcripts were sequenced. Measured with immunoSEQ multiplex PCR; TCRdb has only the in-frame clones, and not every one. The sample contains over 700,000 clones, around a sixth of which appear only once. On this clone itself: What it binds is not known.

Sequencing input: naive CD4+ T cells from blood. The origin of this receptor is a woman between 18 and 30 years old in good health.

CDR3 residues: CASSAQQGVGLGEQYF. The DNA of the CDR3 is TGTGCCAGCAGTGCCCAACAAGGAGTAGGCCTGGGCGAGCAGTACTTC. This sequence joins TRBV6-4 and TRBJ2-7; D not resolved. The CDR3 extends over 16 amino acids. V lost 4 bases, J lost 6 bases, and 22 bases lay in between. The germline V gene has CDR1 MRHNA and CDR2 SNTAGT.